This T cell receptor beta chain was sequenced for a study of neurological immune-mediated disorders. A total of 2 million PBMCs stored at -80 degrees C provided the unsorted libraries. TCRdb re-derived calls from the 5' RACE reads in MiXCR, one entry per CDR3 protein. The sample yields roughly 62,000 distinct CDR3 sequences, approximately 10% seen once. The V gene's germline CDR1 is SGHAT and CDR2 FQNNGV. Losses at the gene ends were 6 bases for V and 7 bases for J; bases not matched to a gene: 14. CDR3 length equals 17 residues. There are many counts of this clonotype. This TCR derives from a man in his 60s in good health. The chain has TRBV11-2 and TRBJ2-2, with 10 bases identical to TRBD2. The sample taken for sequencing was PBMCs. This CDR3 reads CASSSRKRGGPLGELFF. In DNA, the CDR3 is TGTGCCAGCAGTTCCCGCAAGCGGGGGGGCCCTCTCGGGGAGCTGTTTTTT.